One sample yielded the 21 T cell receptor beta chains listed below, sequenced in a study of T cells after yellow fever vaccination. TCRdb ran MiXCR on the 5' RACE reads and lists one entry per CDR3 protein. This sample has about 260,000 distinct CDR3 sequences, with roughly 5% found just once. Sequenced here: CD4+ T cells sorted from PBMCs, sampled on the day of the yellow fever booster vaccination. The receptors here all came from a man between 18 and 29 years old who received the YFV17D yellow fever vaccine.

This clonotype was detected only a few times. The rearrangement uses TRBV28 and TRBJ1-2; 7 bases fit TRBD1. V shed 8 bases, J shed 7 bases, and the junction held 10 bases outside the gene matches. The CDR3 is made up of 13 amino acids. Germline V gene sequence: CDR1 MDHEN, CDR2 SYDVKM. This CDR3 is CASVVRGSSGYTF. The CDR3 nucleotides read TGTGCCAGCGTCGTCAGGGGGAGTAGTGGCTACACCTTC.

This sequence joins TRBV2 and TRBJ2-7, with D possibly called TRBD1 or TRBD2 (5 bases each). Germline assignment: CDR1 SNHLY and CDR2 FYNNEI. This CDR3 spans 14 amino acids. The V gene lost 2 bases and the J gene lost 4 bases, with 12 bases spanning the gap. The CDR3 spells CASSELGEGYEQYF. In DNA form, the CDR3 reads TGTGCCAGCAGTGAACTGGGGGAAGGATACGAGCAGTACTTC.

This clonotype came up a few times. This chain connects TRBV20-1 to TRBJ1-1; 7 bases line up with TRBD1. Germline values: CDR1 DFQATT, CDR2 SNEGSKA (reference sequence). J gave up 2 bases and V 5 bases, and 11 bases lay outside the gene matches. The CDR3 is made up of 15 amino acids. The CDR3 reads CSAPLPGQTNTEAFF. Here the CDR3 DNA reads TGCAGTGCTCCCCTTCCGGGACAGACAAACACTGAAGCTTTCTTT.

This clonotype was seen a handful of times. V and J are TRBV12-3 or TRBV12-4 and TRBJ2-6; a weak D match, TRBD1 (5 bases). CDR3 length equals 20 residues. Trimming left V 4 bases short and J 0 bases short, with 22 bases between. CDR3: CASSSWEGANLYSGANVLTF. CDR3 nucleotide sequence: TGTGCCAGCAGTTCGTGGGAAGGGGCGAACTTATACTCTGGGGCCAACGTCCTGACTTTC.

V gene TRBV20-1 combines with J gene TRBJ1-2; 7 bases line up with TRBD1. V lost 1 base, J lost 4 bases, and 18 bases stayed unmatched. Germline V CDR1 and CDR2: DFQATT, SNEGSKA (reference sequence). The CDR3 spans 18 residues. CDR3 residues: CSARGTAGTVGDAYGYTF. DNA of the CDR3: TGCAGTGCTAGAGGAACCGCCGGGACAGTGGGGGACGCCTATGGCTACACCTTC.

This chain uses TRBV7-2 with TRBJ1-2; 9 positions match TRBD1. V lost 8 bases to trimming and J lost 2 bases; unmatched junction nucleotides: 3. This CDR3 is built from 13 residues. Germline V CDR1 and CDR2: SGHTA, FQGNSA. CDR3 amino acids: CASGTGLNYGYTF. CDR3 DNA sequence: TGTGCCAGCGGGACAGGGTTGAACTATGGCTACACCTTC.

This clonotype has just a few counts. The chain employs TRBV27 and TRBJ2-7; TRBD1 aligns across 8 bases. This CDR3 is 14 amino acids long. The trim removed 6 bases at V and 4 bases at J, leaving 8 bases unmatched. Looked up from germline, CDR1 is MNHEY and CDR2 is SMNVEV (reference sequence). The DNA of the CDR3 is TGTGCCAGCAGGCCTGACAGGGGCAGGTACGAGCAGTACTTC. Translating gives CASRPDRGRYEQYF.

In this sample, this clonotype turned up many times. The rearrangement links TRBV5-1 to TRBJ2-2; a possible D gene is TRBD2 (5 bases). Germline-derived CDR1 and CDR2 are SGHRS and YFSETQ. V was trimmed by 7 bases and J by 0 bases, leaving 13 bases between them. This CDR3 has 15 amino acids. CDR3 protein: CASSRRAANTGELFF. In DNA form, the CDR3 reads TGCGCCAGCTCCAGGCGGGCCGCGAACACCGGGGAGCTGTTTTTT.

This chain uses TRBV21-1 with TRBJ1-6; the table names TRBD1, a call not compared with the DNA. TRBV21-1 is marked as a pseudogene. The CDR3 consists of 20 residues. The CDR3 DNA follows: TGTGCCAGCAGCAAAGGCCGACGGGACAGAGTTAGCTCCTATAATTCACCCCTCCACTTT. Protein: CASSKGRRDRVSSYNSPLHF.

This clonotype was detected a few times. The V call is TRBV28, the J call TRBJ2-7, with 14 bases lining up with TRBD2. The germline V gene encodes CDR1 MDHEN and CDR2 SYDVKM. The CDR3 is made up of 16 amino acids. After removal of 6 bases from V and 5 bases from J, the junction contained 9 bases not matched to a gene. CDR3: CASRGEPGLAGDEQYV. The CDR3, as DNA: TGTGCCAGCAGAGGCGAACCGGGACTAGCGGGGGACGAGCAGTACGTC.

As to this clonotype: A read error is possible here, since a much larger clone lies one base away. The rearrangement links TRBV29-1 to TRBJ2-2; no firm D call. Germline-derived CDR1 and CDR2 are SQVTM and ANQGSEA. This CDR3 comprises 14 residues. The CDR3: CSVEPGDNSGELFF. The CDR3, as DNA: TGCAGCGTTGAACCAGGAGATAACAGCGGGGAGCTGTTTTTT.

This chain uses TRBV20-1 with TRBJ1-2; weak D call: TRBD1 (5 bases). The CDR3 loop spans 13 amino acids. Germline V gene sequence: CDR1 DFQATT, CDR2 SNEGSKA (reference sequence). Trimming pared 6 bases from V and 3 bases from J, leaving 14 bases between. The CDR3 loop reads CSASGGEDYGYTF. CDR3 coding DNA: TGCAGTGCCTCGGGGGGGGAAGACTATGGCTACACCTTC.

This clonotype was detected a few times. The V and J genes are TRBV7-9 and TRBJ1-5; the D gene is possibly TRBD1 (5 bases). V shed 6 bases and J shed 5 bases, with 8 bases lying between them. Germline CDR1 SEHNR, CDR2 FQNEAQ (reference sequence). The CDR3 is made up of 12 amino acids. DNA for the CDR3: TGTGCCAGCAGGCAGGGAGATCAGCCCCAGCATTTT. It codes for CASRQGDQPQHF.

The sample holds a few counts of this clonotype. The CDR3 bases are TGTGCCATCAGTGAGCGAGCGGGGAGGGCAGATACGCAGTATTTT. Protein: CAISERAGRADTQYF. This sequence joins TRBV10-3 and TRBJ2-3, with 7 bases lining up with TRBD2. V lost 2 bases, J lost 4 bases, and 6 bases stayed unmatched. Germline CDR1 ENHRY, CDR2 SYGVKD. This CDR3 spans 15 amino acids.

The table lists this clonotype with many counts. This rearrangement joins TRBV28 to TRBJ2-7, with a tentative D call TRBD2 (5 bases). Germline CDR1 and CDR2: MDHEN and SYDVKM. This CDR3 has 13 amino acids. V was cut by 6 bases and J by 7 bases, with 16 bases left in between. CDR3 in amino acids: CASSPPGNREQYV. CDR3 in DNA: TGTGCCAGCAGCCCGCCGGGGAATCGGGAGCAGTACGTC.

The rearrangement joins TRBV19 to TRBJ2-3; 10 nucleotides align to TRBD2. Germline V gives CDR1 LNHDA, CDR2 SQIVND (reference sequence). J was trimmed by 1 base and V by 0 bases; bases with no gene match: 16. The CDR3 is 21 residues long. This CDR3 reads CASSIDLLAGEAGKGTDTQYF. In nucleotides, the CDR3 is TGTGCCAGTAGTATAGATCTGCTAGCGGGGGAGGCTGGGAAGGGCACAGATACGCAGTATTTT.

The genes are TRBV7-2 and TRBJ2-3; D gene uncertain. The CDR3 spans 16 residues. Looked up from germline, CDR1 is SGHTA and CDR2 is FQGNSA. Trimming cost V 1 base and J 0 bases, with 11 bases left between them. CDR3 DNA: TGTGCCAGCAGCTTAGTGGCTCCCACTAGCACAGATACGCAGTATTTT. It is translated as CASSLVAPTSTDTQYF.

The CDR3 region is CASSFWAGESPLHF. The CDR3 DNA reads TGTGCCAGCAGCTTCTGGGCAGGGGAGTCACCCCTCCACTTT. The chain links TRBV7-9 to TRBJ1-6, with D perhaps matching TRBD1 (6 bases). Trimming removed 3 bases at V and 10 bases at J, with 13 bases between. The CDR3 is made up of 14 amino acids. CDR1 is SEHNR, CDR2 FQNEAQ, per germline (reference sequence).

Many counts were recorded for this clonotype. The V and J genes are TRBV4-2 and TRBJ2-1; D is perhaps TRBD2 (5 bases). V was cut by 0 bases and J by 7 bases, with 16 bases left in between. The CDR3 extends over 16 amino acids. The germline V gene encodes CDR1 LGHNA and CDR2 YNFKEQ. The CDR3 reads CASSQDWTSRGNEQFF. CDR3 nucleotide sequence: TGTGCCAGCAGCCAAGATTGGACGAGTCGGGGTAATGAGCAGTTCTTC.

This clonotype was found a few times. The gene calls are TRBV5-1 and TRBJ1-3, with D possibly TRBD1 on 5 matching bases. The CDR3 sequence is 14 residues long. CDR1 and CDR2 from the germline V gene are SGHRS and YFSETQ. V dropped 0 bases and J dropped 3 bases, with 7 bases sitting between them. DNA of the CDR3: TGCGCCAGCAGCTTGGTGGGGGTTGGAAACACCATATATTTT. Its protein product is CASSLVGVGNTIYF.

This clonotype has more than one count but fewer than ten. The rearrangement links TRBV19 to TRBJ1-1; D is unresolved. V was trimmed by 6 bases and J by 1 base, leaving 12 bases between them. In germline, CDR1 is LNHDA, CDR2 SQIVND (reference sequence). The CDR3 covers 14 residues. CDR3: CASRGAWGNTEAFF. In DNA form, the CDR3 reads TGTGCCAGTAGGGGAGCATGGGGGAACACTGAAGCTTTCTTT.